This T cell receptor (beta chain) was sequenced for a study of Graves' ophthalmopathy and Graves' hyperthyroidism. Amplification of the TCR beta CDR3 regions used RNA transcripts (as template). HTBI-primed RT-PCR formed the first round, and a multiplex PCR formed the second. A single record per CDR3 protein comes from TCRdb applying MiXCR to the multiplex PCR reads. The sample includes approximately 480,000 distinct CDR3 sequences, approximately 15% of them seen just once. The PBMC fraction was derived from 10 ml of fresh peripheral blood. About this clonotype itself: What it binds is not known.

Germline CDR1 is MNHEY and CDR2 is SVGEGT. CDR3 length: 14 residues. Study-level results: Ophthalmopathy progression prediction by the model yielded a sensitivity of 55% to 71% and a specificity of approximately 77%.

This clonotype was obtained from a woman in her 30s with Graves' ophthalmopathy. The chain has TRBV6-2 or TRBV6-3 and TRBJ1-1; D gene ambiguous. The sample consisted of blood. The DNA of the CDR3 is TGTGCTACTGCAGACGGAGGGAGGTACACTGAAGCTTTCTTT. Protein product: CATADGGRYTEAFF.